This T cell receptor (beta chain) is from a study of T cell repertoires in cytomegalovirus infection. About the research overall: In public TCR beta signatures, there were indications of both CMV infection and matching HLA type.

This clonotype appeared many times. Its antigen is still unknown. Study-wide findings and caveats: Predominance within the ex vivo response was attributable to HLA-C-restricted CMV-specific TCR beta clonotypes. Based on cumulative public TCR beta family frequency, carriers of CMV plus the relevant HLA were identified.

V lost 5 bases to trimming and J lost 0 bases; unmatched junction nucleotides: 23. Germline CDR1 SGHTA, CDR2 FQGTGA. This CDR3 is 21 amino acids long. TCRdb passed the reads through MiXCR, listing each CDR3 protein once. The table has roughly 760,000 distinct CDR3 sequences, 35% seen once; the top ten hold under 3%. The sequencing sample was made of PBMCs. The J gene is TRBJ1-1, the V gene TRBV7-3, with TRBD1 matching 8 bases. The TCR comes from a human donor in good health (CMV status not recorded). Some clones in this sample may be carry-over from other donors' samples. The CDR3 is CASSPKGGTGGRFGLNTEAFF. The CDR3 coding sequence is TGTGCCAGCAGCCCTAAGGGAGGGACAGGAGGTCGTTTCGGGCTGAACACTGAAGCTTTCTTT.